This note documents a single TCR beta chain sequence. This sample was included in a study of T-cell reconstitution after alpha-beta-depleted transplantation in children. This CDR3 region has 19 residues. CDR1 and CDR2 from the germline V gene are MNHNS and SASEGT. Trimming removed 6 bases from V and 0 bases from J; junction bases left unmatched: 17. TCRbeta library construction was performed incorporating unique molecular identifiers. From the PCR reads, TCRdb called clonotypes with MiXCR, one entry per CDR3 protein. The sample has fewer than 700,000 distinct CDR3 sequences, 13% seen once. V is TRBV6-1 and J is TRBJ2-1, with 7 bases that match TRBD1. This sample comprised PBMCs, mostly from graft donor cells, obtained 360 days after TCRalphabeta/CD19-depleted stem cell transplant. The sequence was obtained from a male patient between 10 and 17 years old who had a stem cell transplant for acute myeloid leukemia, so the T cells may come from the graft donor. In DNA, the CDR3 is TGTGCCAGCAGGCCCGACAGGGTCGGGCAGCGGAGCTCCTACAATGAGCAGTTCTTC. Protein product: CASRPDRVGQRSSYNEQFF.